This T cell receptor (beta chain) appears in the sequencing data of a study of T cell responses to AZD1222 COVID-19 vaccine. Some clones are missing from TCRdb's copy, which holds only in-frame ones; the method was immunoSEQ multiplex PCR. The sample shows around 140,000 clones, about 82% of them seen only once. The CDR3 is made up of 15 amino acids. A note on this clone: Its antigen is not known.

Notes on the study in general: Targeting of unmutated variant regions was reportedly seen in nearly half of spike-specific TCRs.

The chain carries TRBV1 and TRBJ2-1; TRBD2 is the table's D call and was not checked against the DNA. TRBV1 is flagged as a pseudogene. Here the sequenced sample was peripheral blood, taken 28 days after the second dose of the MenACWY control vaccine. This TCR was recovered from an adult who received the MenACWY meningococcal vaccine as a control. Here the CDR3 DNA reads TGCACCAGCAGCCGCTTGGGACTAGCGGTTAATGAGCAGTTCTTC. Its protein is CTSSRLGLAVNEQFF.